This T cell receptor beta chain was identified during a study of response to subunit inactivated influenza vaccine. In this sample, this clonotype turned up many times. Trimming took 2 bases from V and 3 from J, leaving 7 bases between them. CDR3 length: 13 residues. One entry per CDR3 protein, called by TCRdb with MiXCR from the RT-PCR reads. The sample yields more than 450,000 distinct CDR3 sequences, about 11% seen once. These data were also reused for a study on T cells expressing NK-cell markers. That investigation notes: What made the TCR beta cDNA was 5'RACE template switching with UMIs. With an anti-gamma-delta TCR antibody, sorting in several experiments was kept to alpha-beta TCR T cells.

The J gene is TRBJ2-5, the V gene TRBV12-3 or TRBV12-4; D unclear. This receptor was taken from a man aged 50-59 years who received an inactivated influenza vaccine. The sample in question was PBMCs from blood, obtained on the day of vaccination. The DNA for the CDR3 is TGTGCCAGCAGTTTATTTCTAGAAGAGACCCAGTACTTC. As protein: CASSLFLEETQYF.